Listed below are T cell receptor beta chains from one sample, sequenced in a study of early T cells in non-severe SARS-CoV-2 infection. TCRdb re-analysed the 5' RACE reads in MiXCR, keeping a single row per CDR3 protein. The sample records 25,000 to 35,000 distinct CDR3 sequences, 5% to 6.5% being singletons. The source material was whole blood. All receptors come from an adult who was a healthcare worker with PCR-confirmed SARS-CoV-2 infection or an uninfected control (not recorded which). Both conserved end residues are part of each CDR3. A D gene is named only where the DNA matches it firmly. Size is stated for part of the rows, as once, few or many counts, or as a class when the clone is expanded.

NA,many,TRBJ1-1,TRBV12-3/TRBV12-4,CASSPDTGRETEAFF,TGTGCCAGCAGTCCTGACACAGGAAGAGAGACTGAAGCTTTCTTT
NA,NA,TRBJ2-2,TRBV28,CASKTGIPGRVNTGELFF,TGTGCCAGCAAGACAGGAATTCCGGGCAGGGTTAACACCGGGGAGCTGTTTTTT
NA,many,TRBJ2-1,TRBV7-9,CASSLTDEQFF,TGTGCCAGCAGCTTAACAGATGAGCAGTTCTTC
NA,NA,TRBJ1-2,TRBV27,CASSLRGANYGYTF,TGTGCCAGCAGTTTAAGGGGCGCTAACTATGGCTACACCTTC
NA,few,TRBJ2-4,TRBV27,CASSLRDGGNIQYF,TGTGCCAGCAGCCTCCGAGACGGCGGAAACATTCAGTACTTC
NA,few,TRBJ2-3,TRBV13,CASSESTDTQYF,TGTGCCAGCAGCGAAAGCACAGATACGCAGTATTTT
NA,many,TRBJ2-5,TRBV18,CASSPYEGEETQYF,TGTGCCAGCTCACCTTACGAGGGGGAAGAGACCCAGTACTTC
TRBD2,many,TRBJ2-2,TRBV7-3,CASSFAGVGELFF,TGTGCCAGCAGCTTTGCGGGAGTGGGGGAGCTGTTTTTT
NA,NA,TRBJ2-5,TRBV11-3,CASSLEGVETQYF,TGTGCCAGCAGCTTAGAGGGAGTAGAGACCCAGTACTTC
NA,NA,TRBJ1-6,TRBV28,CASTQGTNSPLHF,TGTGCCAGCACCCAGGGAACCAATTCACCCCTCCACTTT
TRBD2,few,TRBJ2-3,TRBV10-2,CASKVGLAGSTDTQYF,TGCGCCAGCAAGGTGGGACTAGCGGGAAGCACAGATACGCAGTATTTT
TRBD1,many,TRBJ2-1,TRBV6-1,CASRTGTGVFNEQFF,TGTGCCAGCAGAACCGGGACAGGGGTGTTCAATGAGCAGTTCTTC
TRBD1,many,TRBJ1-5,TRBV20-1,CSAHRGTNQPQHF,TGCAGTGCACACAGGGGTACCAATCAGCCCCAGCATTTT
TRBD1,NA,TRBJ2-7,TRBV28,CASRSRGTGSAYEQYF,TGTGCCAGCAGATCTAGAGGGACAGGGAGCGCCTACGAGCAGTACTTC
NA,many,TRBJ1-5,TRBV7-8,CASSLAEAYSNQPQHF,TGTGCCAGCAGCTTAGCGGAGGCGTATAGCAATCAGCCCCAGCATTTT
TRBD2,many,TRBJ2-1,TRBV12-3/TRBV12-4,CASSSVSGTYNEQFF,TGTGCCAGCAGTTCCGTTAGCGGGACCTACAATGAGCAGTTCTTC